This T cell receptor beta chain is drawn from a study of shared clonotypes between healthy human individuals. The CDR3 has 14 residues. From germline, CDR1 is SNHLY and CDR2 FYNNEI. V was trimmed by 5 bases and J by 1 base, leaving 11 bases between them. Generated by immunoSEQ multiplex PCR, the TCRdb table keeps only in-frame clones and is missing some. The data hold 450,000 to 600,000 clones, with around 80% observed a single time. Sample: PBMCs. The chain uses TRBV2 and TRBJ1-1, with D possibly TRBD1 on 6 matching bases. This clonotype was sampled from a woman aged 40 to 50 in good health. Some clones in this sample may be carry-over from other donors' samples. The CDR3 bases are TGTGCCAGCAGTCGGCAGGGGAGGAACACTGAAGCTTTCTTT. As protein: CASSRQGRNTEAFF.